Each of the 32 T cell receptor beta chains below was sequenced from the same sample in a study of cytomegalovirus exposure and HLA in healthy donors. Method: immunoSEQ multiplex PCR; TCRdb's copy keeps in-frame clones and lacks some. This table holds some 150,000 clones, around 89% found once. Specimen: PBMCs. The receptors were gathered from a woman in her 30s in good health and CMV-seropositive.

The V gene is TRBV5-1, the J gene TRBJ1-1, with D perhaps TRBD1 (5 bases). Trimming pared 0 bases from V and 5 bases from J, leaving 8 bases between. Germline CDR1 and CDR2: SGHRS and YFSETQ. This CDR3 has 13 amino acids. CDR3 DNA sequence: TGCGCCAGCAGCTTGGTGGGGCAAACTGAAGCTTTCTTT. It translates to CASSLVGQTEAFF.

V and J are TRBV9 and TRBJ1-2, with TRBD1 matching 8 bases. CDR3 length: 18 residues. The V and J ends lost 3 bases and 4 bases, in that order; junction bases with no gene match: 17. Germline V lookup: CDR1 SGDLS, CDR2 YYNGEE. The CDR3 DNA sequence: TGTGCCAGCAGCGGTTACAGGGGGGCCACCCCAATGGGCTATGGCTACACCTTC. Translation gives CASSGYRGATPMGYGYTF.

The V gene is TRBV6-1, the J gene TRBJ2-5; TRBD2 aligns across 8 bases. Trimming removed 4 bases from V and 4 bases from J; junction bases left unmatched: 5. The CDR3 runs to 14 residues. Germline loops: CDR1 MNHNS, CDR2 SASEGT. Written as DNA, the CDR3 is TGTGCCAGCAGTGCCTCTAGCGGGTCAGAGACCCAGTACTTC. It is translated as CASSASSGSETQYF.

V gene TRBV5-1 combines with J gene TRBJ1-4; 7 bases match TRBD1. The junction had 7 bases not matched to a gene; V was cut back by 6 bases and J by 5 bases. Germline V gene sequence: CDR1 SGHRS, CDR2 YFSETQ. The CDR3 sequence is 14 residues long. CDR3 sequence: CASTYGTANEKLFF. As DNA, the CDR3 is TGCGCCAGCACGTACGGGACAGCAAATGAAAAACTGTTTTTT.

The V call is TRBV14, the J call TRBJ2-7; D might be TRBD1 (5 bases). The ends were cut back, 1 base at V and 6 bases at J, with 13 bases in the middle. The CDR3 is made up of 14 amino acids. The germline gives CDR1 SGHDN, CDR2 FVKESK. The CDR3 bases are TGTGCCAGCAGCCAAGGCCCAGGGCGCGGCGAGCAGTACTTC. Translating it yields CASSQGPGRGEQYF. Full variable domain (rest looked up from reference TRBV14 and TRBJ2-7): EAGVTQFPSHSVIEKGQTVTLRCDPISGHDNLYWYRRVMGKEIKFLLHFVKESKQDESGMPNNRFLAERTGGTYSTLKVQPAELEDSGVYFCASSQGPGRGEQYFGPGTRLTVT.

The chain employs TRBV6-4 and TRBJ2-3; 8 bases match TRBD2. The CDR3 runs 13 residues. Germline lookup yields CDR1 MRHNA and CDR2 SNTAGT. The V gene end was trimmed by 5 bases and the J gene end by 4 bases; junction bases not matched to a gene: 2. DNA for the CDR3: TGTGCCAGCAGTACGGGACTAGCAGATACGCAGTATTTT. As protein: CASSTGLADTQYF.

The chain uses TRBV7-2 and TRBJ2-5; 8 bases map to TRBD2. CDR1 and CDR2 (germline): SGHTA, FQGNSA. The length of the CDR3 is 14 residues. J lost 3 bases, V lost 3 bases, and 3 bases had no gene match. The DNA of the CDR3 is TGTGCCAGCAGCTTGCGACTAGCGAAAGAGACCCAGTACTTC. It encodes CASSLRLAKETQYF.

CDR3 amino acids: CASRGSGITYEQYF. CDR3 bases: TGTGCCAGCAGGGGTAGCGGGATAACCTACGAGCAGTACTTC. The V call is TRBV2, the J call TRBJ2-7; 8 bases line up with TRBD2. Germline-derived CDR1 and CDR2 are SNHLY and FYNNEI. The CDR3 length is 14 residues. V was clipped by 6 bases and J by 2 bases; unmatched bases: 6.

This chain uses TRBV2 with TRBJ2-3; 11 nucleotides match TRBD2. V shed 9 bases, J shed 5 bases, and the junction held 7 bases outside the gene matches. The CDR3 has 14 amino acids. CDR1 SNHLY and CDR2 FYNNEI come from the germline V gene. The CDR3: CARSSGRKVDTQYF. The CDR3 DNA sequence: TGTGCCAGGTCTAGCGGGAGGAAGGTAGATACGCAGTATTTT.

The V and J genes are TRBV6-5 and TRBJ1-2, with 11 bases matching TRBD1. The CDR3 length is 15 residues. Trimming removed 6 bases from V and 5 bases from J; junction bases left unmatched: 8. Germline assignment: CDR1 MNHEY and CDR2 SVGAGI. The CDR3 spells CASRDGTGGQYGYTF. CDR3 DNA: TGTGCCAGCAGGGACGGGACAGGGGGTCAATATGGCTACACCTTC.

There are a few counts of this clone. The chain joins TRBV11-2 to TRBJ2-7, with 8 bases that match TRBD1. The CDR3 covers 13 residues. The ends lost 6 bases at V and 5 bases at J; junction bases unmatched: 6. The germline CDR1 and CDR2 sequences are SGHAT and FQNNGV. This CDR3 is CASRSQGAHEQYF. The CDR3 DNA sequence: TGTGCCAGCAGATCGCAGGGGGCTCACGAGCAGTACTTC.

The V and J genes are TRBV7-6 and TRBJ2-3; 9 nucleotides align to TRBD2. Losses at the gene ends were 1 base for V and 0 bases for J; bases not matched to a gene: 11. This CDR3 spans 19 amino acids. CDR1 is SGHVS, CDR2 FNYEAQ, per germline. The DNA for the CDR3 is TGTGCCAGCAGCTTAGTGGCGGGAGGGGGATCTTCTAGCACAGATACGCAGTATTTT. This translates into CASSLVAGGGSSSTDTQYF.

The rearrangement joins TRBV5-4 to TRBJ1-1, with D possibly matching TRBD1 (5 bases). V gave up 1 base and J gave up 8 bases, with 9 bases separating them. Germline V gene sequence: CDR1 SGHNT, CDR2 YYREEE (reference sequence). The CDR3 loop spans 12 amino acids. This CDR3 reads CASSLLGAEAFF. For the CDR3, the DNA is TGTGCCAGCAGCTTGCTTGGGGCCGAAGCTTTCTTT.

In regard to this clone: Since no conserved phenylalanine or tryptophan closes the CDR3, a read error is the likely cause. The limits of the CDR3 on the DNA are not certain, so only TCRdb's listed CDR3 is given. The chain carries TRBV23-1 and TRBJ2-7; TRBD1 is the table's D call, not checked against the DNA. TRBV23-1 belongs to the ORF category, with a function that is uncertain. The CDR3 spans 8 residues, counting both ends. CDR3 protein: CASSPLTN.

The chain joins TRBV2 to TRBJ2-1; 14 nucleotides line up with TRBD2. Losses at the gene ends were 6 bases for V and 8 bases for J; bases not matched to a gene: 6. Germline V gene lookup returns CDR1 SNHLY and CDR2 FYNNEI. This CDR3 has 15 amino acids. In DNA form, the CDR3 reads TGTGCCAGCAGCGGGACTAGCGGGAGCTCCGATGAGCAGTTCTTC. Translated, it gives CASSGTSGSSDEQFF.

V is TRBV27 and J is TRBJ1-2; 8 bases agree with TRBD1. CDR1 is MNHEY, CDR2 SMNVEV, per germline (reference sequence). The CDR3 consists of 18 residues. V dropped 0 bases and J dropped 7; count of bases not matched to a gene: 16. This CDR3 is CASSLSSGGRVSFFGYTF. The CDR3 DNA reads as TGTGCCAGCAGTTTATCTTCAGGGGGCCGAGTTTCCTTCTTTGGCTACACCTTC.

The CDR3 is CASRPPLPSGLTDTQYF. In DNA form, the CDR3 reads TGTGCCAGCAGACCTCCCCTCCCTAGCGGCCTCACAGATACGCAGTATTTT. The genes are TRBV28 and TRBJ2-3; 7 bases are shared with TRBD2. The germline V gene encodes CDR1 MDHEN and CDR2 SYDVKM. The CDR3 has 17 amino acids. J gave up 2 bases and V 6 bases, and 14 bases lay outside the gene matches.

V and J are TRBV9 and TRBJ1-2, with D perhaps TRBD1 (6 bases). CDR3 length: 13 residues. The germline V and J ends were trimmed by 0 bases and 3 bases, with 6 bases remaining between them. Germline CDR1 is SGDLS and CDR2 is YYNGEE. CDR3 nucleotide sequence: TGTGCCAGCAGCGTAGAGGGGGACTATGGCTACACCTTC. Translation: CASSVEGDYGYTF.

The CDR3 DNA reads as TGTGCCAGCAGGAAAAGGACTAGCGGGGGCCCTAACACCGGGGAGCTGTTTTTT. It translates to CASRKRTSGGPNTGELFF. V usage is TRBV7-8 and J usage is TRBJ2-2; 13 nucleotides agree with TRBD2. CDR1 is SGHVS, CDR2 FQNEAQ, per germline. The CDR3 extends over 18 amino acids. V lost 6 bases, J lost 2 bases, and 9 bases stayed unmatched.

The chain couples TRBV6-1 to TRBJ2-2, with 7 bases matching TRBD2. The V gene end was trimmed by 4 bases and the J gene end by 6 bases; junction bases not matched to a gene: 8. Germline lookup yields CDR1 MNHNS and CDR2 SASEGT. The CDR3 covers 15 residues. The CDR3 region has the DNA TGTGCCAGCAGTGTGGGAACTAGCGCGGCCGGGGAGCTGTTTTTT. Translation: CASSVGTSAAGELFF.

This sequence joins TRBV5-7 and TRBJ2-2, with D perhaps matching TRBD1 (5 bases). TRBV5-7 is known as an ORF, though its function is uncertain. Deletions cut 3 bases from V and 4 bases from J, with 10 bases between. The CDR3 totals 14 residues. The CDR3 loop is CASSSGRVTGELFF. The CDR3 DNA sequence: TGTGCCAGCAGCTCAGGCAGGGTCACCGGGGAGCTGTTTTTT.

The J gene is TRBJ2-7, the V gene TRBV18; a weak D match, TRBD1 (7 bases). The CDR3 runs to 13 residues. Looked up from germline, CDR1 is KGHSH and CDR2 is LQKENI. V was clipped by 8 bases and J by 4 bases, with 15 bases between them. DNA of the CDR3: TGTGCCAGCGGCCGACAGGGAGGTTACGAGCAGTACTTC. Residues: CASGRQGGYEQYF.

The genes are TRBV11-2 and TRBJ2-1, with TRBD2 as a possible D gene (5 bases). Between the trimmed V and J ends, which lost 4 bases and 3 bases, there was a span of 16 bases. The CDR3 length is 16 residues. Looked up from germline, CDR1 is SGHAT and CDR2 is FQNNGV. The CDR3 region has the DNA TGTGCCAGCAGCTGGCGACTGAGGGTAGACTACAATGAGCAGTTCTTC. Translating gives CASSWRLRVDYNEQFF. The whole variable domain, remainder taken from reference TRBV11-2 and TRBJ2-1, is EAGVAQSPRYKIIEKRQSVAFWCNPISGHATLYWYQQILGQGPKLLIQFQNNGVVDDSQLPKDRFSAERLKGVDSTLKIQPAKLEDSAVYLCASSWRLRVDYNEQFFGPGTRLTVL.

This clone was recorded once. Other DNA sequences of this sample code for an identical CDR3. The rearrangement links TRBV5-6 to TRBJ2-7, with D hard to call. V was pared by 0 bases and J by 2 bases, with 9 bases between. The CDR3 has 14 residues. Germline CDR1 SGHDT, CDR2 YYEEEE. CDR3 coding DNA: TGTGCCAGCAGCTTGGGCACAGCTGCCTACGAGCAGTACTTC. This sequence encodes CASSLGTAAYEQYF.

The chain is built from TRBV19 and TRBJ2-7; 7 bases match TRBD1. The CDR3 is made up of 15 amino acids. J was trimmed by 2 bases and V by 3 bases; bases with no gene match: 7. The V gene's germline CDR1 is LNHDA and CDR2 SQIVND (reference sequence). The CDR3 DNA sequence: TGTGCCAGTAGTATTTTTGGGGACAGTGCCTACGAGCAGTACTTC. Its translation is CASSIFGDSAYEQYF. Filled out from reference TRBV19 and TRBJ2-7, the complete variable domain reads DGGITQSPKYLFRKEGQNVTLSCEQNLNHDAMYWYRQDPGQGLRLIYYSQIVNDFQKGDIAEGYSVSREKKESFPLTVTSAQKNPTAFYLCASSIFGDSAYEQYFGPGTRLTVT.

The chain carries TRBV6-1 and TRBJ2-1; 7 bases line up with TRBD2. Trimming removed 3 bases from V and 2 bases from J; junction bases left unmatched: 4. The CDR3 sequence is 15 residues long. Per germline, CDR1 MNHNS and CDR2 SASEGT. The CDR3 is CASSDSSGAYNEQFF. In DNA, the CDR3 is TGTGCCAGCAGTGACTCTAGCGGAGCCTACAATGAGCAGTTCTTC.

The chain employs TRBV4-1 and TRBJ2-6; TRBD1 aligns across 7 bases. V shed 7 bases and J 0 bases; nucleotides not matched to a gene: 15. CDR3 length: 19 amino acids. The germline gives CDR1 MGHRA, CDR2 YSYEKL. In nucleotides, the CDR3 is TGCGCCAGCACTTTGGACGGGGACAGAGTAATCTCTGGGGCCAACGTCCTGACTTTC. Translated: CASTLDGDRVISGANVLTF.

This chain joins TRBV29-1 and TRBJ2-5; TRBD2 agrees at 9 bases. J lost 5 bases, V lost 2 bases, and 6 bases had no gene match. In germline, CDR1 is SQVTM, CDR2 ANQGSEA. The CDR3 has 14 residues. The CDR3 protein is CSVEKAGGRETQYF. The CDR3 DNA is TGCAGCGTTGAAAAGGCGGGGGGGCGGGAGACCCAGTACTTC. Using reference TRBV29-1 and TRBJ2-5 for the parts outside the CDR3, the full variable domain is SAVISQKPSRDICQRGTSLTIQCQVDSQVTMMFWYRQQPGQSLTLIATANQGSEATYESGFVIDKFPISRPNLTFSTLTVSNMSPEDSSIYLCSVEKAGGRETQYFGPGTRLLVL.

The chain couples TRBV9 to TRBJ2-7; 7 nucleotides align to TRBD1. Germline lookup yields CDR1 SGDLS and CDR2 YYNGEE. The V and J ends lost 2 bases and 5 bases, in that order; junction bases with no gene match: 4. This CDR3 contains 13 residues. The chain's CDR3 is CASSVGDSNEQYF. CDR3 nucleotides: TGTGCCAGCAGCGTGGGGGACAGCAACGAGCAGTACTTC.

The rearrangement uses TRBV4-1 and TRBJ2-4; TRBD1 matches at 9 bases. Trimming cost V 0 bases and J 9 bases; bases outside gene matches: 6. Germline values: CDR1 MGHRA, CDR2 YSYEKL. This CDR3 has 15 residues. The CDR3, as DNA: TGCGCCAGCAGCCAAGAGACAGGGGGTCGAAGCATTCAGTACTTC. It translates to CASSQETGGRSIQYF.

The rearrangement uses TRBV18 and TRBJ2-2, with 7 nucleotides matching TRBD1. CDR3 length: 16 residues. The V and J ends lost 6 bases and 1 base, in that order; junction bases with no gene match: 8. Germline CDR1 KGHSH, CDR2 LQKENI. The CDR3 bases are TGTGCCAGCTCCCACCAGACAGGGCAGAACACCGGGGAGCTGTTTTTT. It codes for CASSHQTGQNTGELFF.

This sequence joins TRBV6-9 and TRBJ2-5, with 8 bases identical to TRBD2. V was clipped by 10 bases and J by 0 bases; unmatched bases: 10. Germline CDR1 is MNHGY and CDR2 is SVAAGI. This CDR3 is 15 amino acids long. The CDR3 sequence: CATPPGLEHQETQYF. The DNA for the CDR3 is TGTGCCACACCACCGGGACTAGAGCACCAAGAGACCCAGTACTTC.